The 17 T cell receptor beta chains listed next were all sequenced from one sample in a study of T cell responses to AZD1222 COVID-19 vaccine. The method was immunoSEQ multiplex PCR; TCRdb's version includes in-frame clones alone and lacks a portion of them. The sample has 84,000 or so clones, 80% to 90% seen once. The sequences come from peripheral blood, collected on day 0 of AZD1222 vaccination. Receptor source: an adult in good health.

The chain combines TRBV15 with TRBJ2-5, with D perhaps TRBD2 (6 bases). This CDR3 is built from 11 residues. Looked up from germline, CDR1 is LNHNV and CDR2 is YYDKDF (reference sequence). The V and J ends lost 8 bases and 5 bases respectively, with 9 bases between them. The CDR3 DNA reads as TGTGCCACCCTAGCGAGGGAGACCCAGTACTTC. As protein: CATLARETQYF.

J is TRBJ1-2 and V is TRBV19; 8 bases line up with TRBD1. The CDR3 has 13 residues. The germline V gene has CDR1 LNHDA and CDR2 SQIVND (reference sequence). J lost 5 bases, V lost 3 bases, and 2 bases had no gene match. The CDR3 protein is CASSIDRGYGYTF. The CDR3 bases are TGTGCCAGTAGTATTGACAGGGGATATGGCTACACCTTC. The variable domain in full, completed from reference TRBV19 and TRBJ1-2, reads DGGITQSPKYLFRKEGQNVTLSCEQNLNHDAMYWYRQDPGQGLRLIYYSQIVNDFQKGDIAEGYSVSREKKESFPLTVTSAQKNPTAFYLCASSIDRGYGYTFGSGTRLTVV.

The J gene is TRBJ2-1, the V gene TRBV7-3; 7 bases are a match to TRBD2. V dropped 4 bases and J dropped 10; count of bases not matched to a gene: 4. From germline, CDR1 is SGHTA and CDR2 FQGTGA. The CDR3 runs to 12 residues. The CDR3 nucleotides read TGTGCCAGCAGCTGGAACGGGGGGGAGCAGTTCTTC. This gives the protein CASSWNGGEQFF.

V and J are TRBV3-1 (or the pseudogene TRBV3-2) and TRBJ2-3, with 10 bases that match TRBD2. The CDR3 has 17 amino acids. The germline V gene encodes CDR1 LGHDT and CDR2 YNNKEL (reference sequence). V lost 0 bases to trimming and J lost 2 bases; unmatched junction nucleotides: 5. The CDR3 nucleotides are TGTGCCAGCAGCCAAGAAAGACTAGCGGGCAACACAGATACGCAGTATTTT. Translated: CASSQERLAGNTDTQYF.

V is TRBV18 and J is TRBJ2-2; 7 bases align to TRBD1. Germline assignment: CDR1 KGHSH and CDR2 LQKENI. J was trimmed by 1 base and V by 6 bases; bases with no gene match: 5. This CDR3 region has 15 residues. The CDR3 spells CASSPGQRNTGELFF. As DNA, the CDR3 is TGTGCCAGCTCCCCGGGACAGCGGAACACCGGGGAGCTGTTTTTT.

The genes are TRBV27 and TRBJ1-2; a possible D gene is TRBD1 (5 bases). This CDR3 spans 16 amino acids. The V and J ends lost 5 bases and 4 bases respectively, with 20 bases between them. CDR1 is MNHEY, CDR2 SMNVEV, per germline (reference sequence). Written as DNA, the CDR3 is TGTGCCAGCAGTAGGGGAGGAGATCAGGTTGGCTATGGCTACACCTTC. It codes for CASSRGGDQVGYGYTF.

The chain recombines TRBV13 with TRBJ2-1, with 7 bases fitting TRBD2. Germline V gene data show CDR1 as PRHDT and CDR2 as FYEKMQ (reference sequence). This CDR3 region has 11 residues. Trimming removed 3 bases from V and 13 bases from J; junction bases left unmatched: 3. CDR3 nucleotides: TGTGCCAGCAGCTTGGGACTACCACAGTTCTTC. This sequence encodes CASSLGLPQFF.

The CDR3 region is CASSPDAGETQYF. As DNA, the CDR3 is TGTGCCAGCTCTCCAGATGCGGGAGAGACCCAGTACTTC. The V and J genes are TRBV7-9 and TRBJ2-5; TRBD2 is a possible D gene (5 bases). The germline V gene encodes CDR1 SEHNR and CDR2 FQNEAQ (reference sequence). Trimming shortened V by 8 bases and J by 4 bases, and 14 bases separated the two germline ends. This CDR3 is 13 amino acids long.

This chain uses TRBV14 with TRBJ2-2, with unresolved D. The CDR3 is made up of 13 amino acids. The germline V gene has CDR1 SGHDN and CDR2 FVKESK. Trimming stripped 4 bases from V and 3 bases from J, with 6 bases between. CDR3 DNA sequence: TGTGCCAGCAGCCCACAACACACCGGGGAGCTGTTTTTT. Amino acid sequence: CASSPQHTGELFF.

The chain couples TRBV3-1 (or the pseudogene TRBV3-2) to TRBJ2-3; D not certain. V shed 0 bases and J shed 6 bases, with 4 bases lying between them. This CDR3 region has 12 residues. Germline-derived CDR1 and CDR2 are LGHDT and YNNKEL (reference sequence). The CDR3: CASSQETDTQYF. The DNA of the CDR3 is TGTGCCAGCAGCCAAGAGACGGATACGCAGTATTTT.

The V gene is TRBV25-1, the J gene TRBJ2-1, with a weak D call TRBD1 (6 bases). The CDR3 spans 11 residues. The V gene's germline CDR1 is MGHDK and CDR2 SYGVNS. V lost 6 bases and J lost 14, with 14 bases in between. CDR3 amino acids: CASRVGAKEFF. In nucleotides, the CDR3 is TGTGCCAGCAGGGTGGGGGCGAAGGAGTTCTTC.

V usage is TRBV25-1 and J usage is TRBJ2-3; 9 bases fit TRBD2. Germline CDR1 and CDR2: MGHDK and SYGVNS. With V trimmed by 1 base and J by 2 bases, 4 bases remained unmatched. The CDR3 is 16 residues long. The CDR3 DNA follows: TGTGCCAGCAGTGAATTTCCTAGCGGGGCCACAGATACGCAGTATTTT. Encoded protein: CASSEFPSGATDTQYF.

J is TRBJ2-2 and V is TRBV7-6; 11 bases map to TRBD2. The germline V gene has CDR1 SGHVS and CDR2 FNYEAQ. The V segment lost 0 bases and the J segment 7 bases; nucleotides outside the gene matches: 7. The CDR3 is made up of 17 amino acids. CDR3 in DNA: TGTGCCAGCAGCTTAGCGCTACTAGCGGGAGACAGCGGGGAGCTGTTTTTT. Translating it yields CASSLALLAGDSGELFF.

The rearrangement joins TRBV9 to TRBJ1-1; 8 bases align to TRBD1. The V segment lost 3 bases and the J segment 7 bases; nucleotides outside the gene matches: 8. The CDR3 runs to 14 residues. CDR1 is SGDLS, CDR2 YYNGEE, per germline. The CDR3 protein is CASSDTGGTGEAFF. As DNA, the CDR3 is TGTGCCAGCAGCGACACAGGGGGGACAGGTGAAGCTTTCTTT.

This chain joins TRBV11-3 and TRBJ2-1, with TRBD2 matching 16 bases. Germline V lookup: CDR1 SGHNT, CDR2 YENEEA. With V trimmed by 5 bases and J by 4 bases, 11 bases remained unmatched. The CDR3 has 19 residues. This CDR3 reads CASSPPGLAGGRRYNEQFF. CDR3 nucleotide sequence: TGTGCCAGCAGCCCACCGGGACTAGCGGGAGGGCGACGGTACAATGAGCAGTTCTTC.

The V gene is TRBV10-3, the J gene TRBJ1-5, with D possibly matching TRBD1 (5 bases). This CDR3 region has 13 residues. V dropped 3 bases and J dropped 7 bases, with 10 bases sitting between them. Germline CDR1 reads ENHRY; CDR2 reads SYGVKD. CDR3 nucleotides: TGTGCCATCAGTGACCCCTCAGGGCAGCCCCAGCATTTT. This translates into CAISDPSGQPQHF.

This sequence joins TRBV6-5 and TRBJ2-7; the match to TRBD2 covers 8 bases. The V gene's germline CDR1 is MNHEY and CDR2 SVGAGI. This CDR3 is built from 14 residues. With V trimmed by 6 bases and J by 3 bases, 7 bases remained unmatched. CDR3 sequence reads: CASRGTSGGYEQYF. The CDR3 DNA follows: TGTGCCAGCAGGGGAACTAGCGGAGGCTACGAGCAGTACTTC.